The present TCR beta chain was sequenced within a study of CXCR3-negative and CXCR3-positive naive CD8 T cells. The wider study: Overall TRB read output was about 135 million, and each library contained about 1.5 +/- 0.3 million reads. Study-wide findings and caveats: CXCR3-positive naive cells had more hydrophobic TRB CDR3s than CXCR3-negative naive cells.

The CDR3 spans 17 residues. In germline, CDR1 is MGHRA, CDR2 YSYEKL. A remark on this clonotype: No antigen is known for it.

cDNA libraries for TRB were generated by 5' RACE incorporating UMI labels. Reanalyzing the 5' RACE reads, TCRdb keeps one entry per CDR3 protein, without DNA. Recorded for this sample: under 150,000 distinct CDR3 sequences. This sequence was found in a human donor in good health. Some clones in this sample may be carry-over from other donors' samples. Sequenced input: naive CXCR3+ CD8+ T cells from blood. The subset here: CD45RO-CCR7+CD27+CD95- naive CD8+ T cells expressing CXCR3 (TNR3+). The chain joins TRBV4-1 to TRBJ2-2; TCRdb's D gene call, TRBD1, goes unchecked for lack of DNA. The CDR3 loop is CASSQVAVRPNTGELFF.